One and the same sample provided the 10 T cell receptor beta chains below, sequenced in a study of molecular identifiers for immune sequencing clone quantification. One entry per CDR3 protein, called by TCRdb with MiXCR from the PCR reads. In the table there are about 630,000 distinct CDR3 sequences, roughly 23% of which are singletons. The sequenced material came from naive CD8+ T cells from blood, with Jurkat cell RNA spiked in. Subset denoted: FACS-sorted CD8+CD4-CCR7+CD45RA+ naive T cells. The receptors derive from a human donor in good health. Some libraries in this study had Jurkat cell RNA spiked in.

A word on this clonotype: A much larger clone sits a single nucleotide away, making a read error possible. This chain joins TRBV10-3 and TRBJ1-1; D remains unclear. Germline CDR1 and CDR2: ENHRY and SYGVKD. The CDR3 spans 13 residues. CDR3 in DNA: TGTGCCACCAGTGTCAACCTGAACACTGAAGCTTTCTTT. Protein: CATSVNLNTEAFF.

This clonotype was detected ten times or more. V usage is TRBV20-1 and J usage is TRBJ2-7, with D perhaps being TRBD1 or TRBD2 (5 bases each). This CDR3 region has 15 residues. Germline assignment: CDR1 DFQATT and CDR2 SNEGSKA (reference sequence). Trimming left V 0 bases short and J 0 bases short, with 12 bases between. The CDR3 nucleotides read TGCAGTGCTAGAGATCCCTGGGGGAGCTCCTACGAGCAGTACTTC. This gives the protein CSARDPWGSSYEQYF.

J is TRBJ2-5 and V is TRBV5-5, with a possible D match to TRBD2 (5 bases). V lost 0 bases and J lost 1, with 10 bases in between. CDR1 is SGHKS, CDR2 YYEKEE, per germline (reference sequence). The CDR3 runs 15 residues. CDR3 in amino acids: CASSLGRHGQETQYF. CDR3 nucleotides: TGTGCCAGCAGCTTGGGGAGGCATGGCCAAGAGACCCAGTACTTC. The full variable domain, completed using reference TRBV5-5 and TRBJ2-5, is DAGVTQSPTHLIKTRGQQVTLRCSPISGHKSVSWYQQVLGQGPQFIFQYYEKEERGRGNFPDRFSARQFPNYSSELNVNALLLGDSALYLCASSLGRHGQETQYFGPGTRLLVL.

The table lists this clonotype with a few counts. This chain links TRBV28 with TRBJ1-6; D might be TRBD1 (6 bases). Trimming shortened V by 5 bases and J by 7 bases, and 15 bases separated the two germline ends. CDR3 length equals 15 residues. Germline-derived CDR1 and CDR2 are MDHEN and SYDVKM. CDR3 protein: CASSLIGTMNSPLHF. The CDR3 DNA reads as TGTGCCAGCAGTCTCATCGGGACAATGAATTCACCCCTCCACTTT.

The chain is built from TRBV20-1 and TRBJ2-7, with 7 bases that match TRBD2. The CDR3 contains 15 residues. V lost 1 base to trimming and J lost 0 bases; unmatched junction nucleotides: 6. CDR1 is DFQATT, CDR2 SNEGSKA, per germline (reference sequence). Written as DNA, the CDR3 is TGCAGTGCTAGAGGGGCTAGCGGAAGCTCCTACGAGCAGTACTTC. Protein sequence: CSARGASGSSYEQYF.

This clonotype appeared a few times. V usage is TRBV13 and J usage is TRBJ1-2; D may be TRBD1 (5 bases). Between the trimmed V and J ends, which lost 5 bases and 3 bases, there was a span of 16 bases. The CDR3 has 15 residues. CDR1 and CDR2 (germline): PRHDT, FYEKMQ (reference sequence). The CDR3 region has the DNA TGTGCCAGCAGCCCAACGGGGGAGGCTGACTATGGCTACACCTTC. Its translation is CASSPTGEADYGYTF.

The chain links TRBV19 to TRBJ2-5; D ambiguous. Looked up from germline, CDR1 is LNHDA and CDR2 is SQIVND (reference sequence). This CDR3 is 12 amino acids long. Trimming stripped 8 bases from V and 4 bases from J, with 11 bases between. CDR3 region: CASQQAGETQYF. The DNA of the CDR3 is TGTGCCAGTCAACAAGCCGGAGAGACCCAGTACTTC.

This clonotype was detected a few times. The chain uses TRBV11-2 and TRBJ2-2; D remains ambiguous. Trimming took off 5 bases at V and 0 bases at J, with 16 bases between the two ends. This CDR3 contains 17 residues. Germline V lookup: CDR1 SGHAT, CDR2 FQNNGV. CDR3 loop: CASSTQIPFANTGELFF. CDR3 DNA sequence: TGTGCCAGCAGCACCCAGATTCCGTTCGCGAACACCGGGGAGCTGTTTTTT.

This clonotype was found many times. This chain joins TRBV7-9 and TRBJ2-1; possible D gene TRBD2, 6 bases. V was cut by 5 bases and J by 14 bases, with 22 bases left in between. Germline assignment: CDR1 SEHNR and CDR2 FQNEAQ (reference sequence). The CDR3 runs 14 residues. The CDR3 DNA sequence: TGTGCCAGCAGCCCTCCCGGGGGTAGCCCCGTTGAGTTCTTC. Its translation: CASSPPGGSPVEFF.

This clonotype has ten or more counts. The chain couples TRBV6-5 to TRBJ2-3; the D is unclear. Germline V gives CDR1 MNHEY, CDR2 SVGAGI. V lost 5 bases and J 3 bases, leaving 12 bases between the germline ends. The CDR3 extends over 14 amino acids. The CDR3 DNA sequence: TGTGCCAGCAGTATTCAGACGGAGACAGATACGCAGTATTTT. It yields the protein CASSIQTETDTQYF.